The rows below give T cell receptor beta chains drawn from one sample of a study of molecular identifiers for immune sequencing clone quantification. MiXCR, applied by TCRdb to the PCR reads, yields one record per CDR3 protein. The profile shows under 800,000 distinct CDR3 sequences, roughly 23% of them singletons. Input material: naive CD8+ T cells from blood, with Jurkat cell RNA spiked in. Source of these receptors: a human donor in good health. Some libraries in this study had Jurkat cell RNA spiked in. The CDR3 runs from the conserved cysteine through the conserved F or W. The order of the fields is V gene, J gene, CDR3 protein.

TRBV5-4	TRBJ2-3	CASSFRGESTDTQYF
TRBV19	TRBJ1-2	CASSLGQGRYTF
TRBV27	TRBJ2-5	CASGRGCRETQYF
TRBV7-6	TRBJ2-5	CASGLAASGGAGETQYF
TRBV6-2/TRBV6-3	TRBJ2-3	CASSTSRGDTQYF
TRBV27	TRBJ1-6	CASSVAGASYNSPLHF
TRBV13	TRBJ2-7	CASSFRDYPYEQYF
TRBV7-9	TRBJ2-5	CASSPPRDRAQETQYF
TRBV5-5	TRBJ1-1	CASSFGVRTEAFF
TRBV5-6	TRBJ1-2	CASSLWGSGISYGCTF
TRBV6-5	TRBJ1-5	CASSYRVGQPQHF
TRBV5-1	TRBJ2-7	CASSSRADEQYF
TRBV20-1	TRBJ1-1	CSALVTNTEAFF
TRBV11-2	TRBJ2-1	CASSRDSSNRYNEQFF
TRBV11-2	TRBJ1-1	CASSLGALVNTEAFF
TRBV19	TRBJ1-2	CATWTGVHGYTF
TRBV14	TRBJ2-3	CASSQDWSLAGGWDTQYF
TRBV18	TRBJ1-5	CASSPEGYGPQPQHF
TRBV3-1	TRBJ2-3	CASSQERGAGGATDTQYF
TRBV7-9	TRBJ2-7	CASSHARTVEQYF
TRBV6-2/TRBV6-3	TRBJ2-7	CASTPLPSSYEQYF
TRBV27	TRBJ2-6	CASSLIHVSGANVLTF
TRBV30	TRBJ2-7	CAWSETILEGVVVGNEQYF
TRBV12-3/TRBV12-4	TRBJ2-5	CASSLRLMPESQYF
TRBV7-6	TRBJ2-5	CASSDSWDEETQYF
TRBV30	TRBJ2-1	CAWRQEQRPVDRYNEQFF
TRBV6-5	TRBJ2-5	CASSYNEETQYF
TRBV6-6	TRBJ2-7	CASSSGFYEQYF
TRBV27	TRBJ2-7	CASSSDGLAAMF
TRBV4-3	TRBJ2-3	CASSRNRGADTQYF
TRBV19	TRBJ1-5	CASSSAINSNQPQHF
TRBV7-6	TRBJ2-2	CASSRPGLATGELFF
TRBV11-2	TRBJ1-3	CASSPKPERRNTIYF
TRBV4-1	TRBJ1-1	CASSRPGVAEAFF
TRBV5-4	TRBJ1-2	CASSLAPAGSYYGCTF
TRBV12-3/TRBV12-4	TRBJ1-1	CASSLGLNTEAFF
TRBV27	TRBJ1-1	CVSHLSRATEAFF
TRBV7-9	TRBJ1-5	CASSLAGGLSGQPQHF
TRBV6-6	TRBJ1-1	CASSYSVDSQGNTEAFF
TRBV7-9	TRBJ2-4	CASSSAVGYIQYF
TRBV7-9	TRBJ1-1	CASTGFGTEAFF
TRBV28	TRBJ2-2	CASSFRSRDRGGLWTGELFF
TRBV28	TRBJ2-2	CASSPRTGPGELFF
TRBV7-9	TRBJ2-5	CASSLVAGGKETQYF
TRBV12-3/TRBV12-4	TRBJ1-4	CASSLGDRFEKLFF
TRBV5-1	TRBJ1-1	CASSSPRGAFF
TRBV6-5	TRBJ2-1	CASSYAAGAGYNEQFF
TRBV15	TRBJ1-6	CATSPGGRIRNSPLHF